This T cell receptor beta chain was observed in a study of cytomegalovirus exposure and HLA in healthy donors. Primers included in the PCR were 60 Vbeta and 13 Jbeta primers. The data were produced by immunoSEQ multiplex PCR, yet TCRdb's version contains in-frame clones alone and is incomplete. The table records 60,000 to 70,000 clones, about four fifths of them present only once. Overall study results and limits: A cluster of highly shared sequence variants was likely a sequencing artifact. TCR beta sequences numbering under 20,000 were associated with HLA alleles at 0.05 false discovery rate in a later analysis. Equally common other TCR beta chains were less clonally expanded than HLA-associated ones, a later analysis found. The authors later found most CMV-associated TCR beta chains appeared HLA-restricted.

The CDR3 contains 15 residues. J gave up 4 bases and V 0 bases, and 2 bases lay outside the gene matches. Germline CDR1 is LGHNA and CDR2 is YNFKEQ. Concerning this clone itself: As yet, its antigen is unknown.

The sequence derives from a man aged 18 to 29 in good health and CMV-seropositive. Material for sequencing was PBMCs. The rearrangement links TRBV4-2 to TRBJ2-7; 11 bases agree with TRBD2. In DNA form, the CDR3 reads TGTGCCAGCAGCCAAGATAGCGGGAGGGTTTACGAGCAGTACTTC. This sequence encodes CASSQDSGRVYEQYF.